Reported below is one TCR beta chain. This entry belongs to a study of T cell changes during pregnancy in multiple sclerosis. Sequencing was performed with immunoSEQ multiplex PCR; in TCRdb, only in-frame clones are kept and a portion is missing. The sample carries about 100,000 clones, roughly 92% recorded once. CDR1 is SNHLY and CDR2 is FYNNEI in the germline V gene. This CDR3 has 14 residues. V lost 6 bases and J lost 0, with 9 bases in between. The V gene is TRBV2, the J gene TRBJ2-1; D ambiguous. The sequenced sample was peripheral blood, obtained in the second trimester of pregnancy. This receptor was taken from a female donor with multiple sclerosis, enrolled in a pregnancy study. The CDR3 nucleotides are TGTGCCAGCAGGATACAAAGCTCCTACAATGAGCAGTTCTTC. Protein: CASRIQSSYNEQFF.